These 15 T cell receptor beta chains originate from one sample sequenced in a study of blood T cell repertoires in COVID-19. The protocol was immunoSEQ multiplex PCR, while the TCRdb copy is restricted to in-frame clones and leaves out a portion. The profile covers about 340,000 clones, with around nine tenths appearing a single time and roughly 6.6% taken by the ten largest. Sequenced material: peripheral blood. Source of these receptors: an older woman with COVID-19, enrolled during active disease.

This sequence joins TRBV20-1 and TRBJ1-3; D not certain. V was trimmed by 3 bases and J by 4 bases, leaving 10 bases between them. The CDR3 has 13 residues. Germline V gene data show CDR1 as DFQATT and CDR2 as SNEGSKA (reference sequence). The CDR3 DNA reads TGCAGTGCTAGTTGGCCTCTGGGAAACACCATATATTTT. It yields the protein CSASWPLGNTIYF.

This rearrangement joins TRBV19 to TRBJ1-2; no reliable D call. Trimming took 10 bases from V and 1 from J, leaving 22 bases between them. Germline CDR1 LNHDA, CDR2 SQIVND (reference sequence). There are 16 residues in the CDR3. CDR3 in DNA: TGTGCCACTCACCCATCCGTCGCAGGCCTTAACTATGGCTACACCTTC. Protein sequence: CATHPSVAGLNYGYTF.

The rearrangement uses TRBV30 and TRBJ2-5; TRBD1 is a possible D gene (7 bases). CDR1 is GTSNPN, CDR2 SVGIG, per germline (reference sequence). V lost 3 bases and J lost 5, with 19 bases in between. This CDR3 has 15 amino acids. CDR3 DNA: TGTGCCTGGAGCCGGGGGCAGGGGGGTCTCGAGACCCAGTACTTC. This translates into CAWSRGQGGLETQYF.

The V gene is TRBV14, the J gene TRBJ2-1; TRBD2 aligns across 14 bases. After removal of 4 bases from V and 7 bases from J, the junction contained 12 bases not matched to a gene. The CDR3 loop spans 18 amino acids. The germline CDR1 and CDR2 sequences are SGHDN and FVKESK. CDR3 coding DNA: TGTGCCAGCAGCCCCGACGACCGACTAGCGGGGGGGCTGAATGAGCAGTTCTTC. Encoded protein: CASSPDDRLAGGLNEQFF.

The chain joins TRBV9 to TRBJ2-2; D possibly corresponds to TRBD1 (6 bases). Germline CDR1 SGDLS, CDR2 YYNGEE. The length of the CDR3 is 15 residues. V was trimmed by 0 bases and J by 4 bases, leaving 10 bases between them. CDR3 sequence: CASSVASGATGELFF. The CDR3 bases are TGTGCCAGCAGCGTAGCGTCAGGGGCCACCGGGGAGCTGTTTTTT.

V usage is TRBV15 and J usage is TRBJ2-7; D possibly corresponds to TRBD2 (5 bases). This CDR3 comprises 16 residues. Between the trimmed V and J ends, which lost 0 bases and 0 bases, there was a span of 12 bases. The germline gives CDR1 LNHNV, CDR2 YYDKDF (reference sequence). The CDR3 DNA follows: TGTGCCACCAGCAGAGATCCGGGCCTAGCCTCCTACGAGCAGTACTTC. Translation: CATSRDPGLASYEQYF.

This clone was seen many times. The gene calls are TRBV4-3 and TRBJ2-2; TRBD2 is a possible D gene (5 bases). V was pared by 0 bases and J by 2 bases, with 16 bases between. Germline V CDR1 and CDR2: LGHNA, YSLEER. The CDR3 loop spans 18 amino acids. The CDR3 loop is CASSQEVPIATNTGELFF. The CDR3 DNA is TGCGCCAGCAGCCAAGAGGTCCCGATAGCGACCAACACCGGGGAGCTGTTTTTT.

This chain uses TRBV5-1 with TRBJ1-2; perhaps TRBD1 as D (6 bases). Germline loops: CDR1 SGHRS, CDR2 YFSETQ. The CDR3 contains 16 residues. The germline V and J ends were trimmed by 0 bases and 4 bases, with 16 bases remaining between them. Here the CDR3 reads CASSLEKGGDGYGYTF. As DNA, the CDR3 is TGCGCCAGCAGCTTGGAAAAAGGGGGGGATGGCTATGGCTACACCTTC.

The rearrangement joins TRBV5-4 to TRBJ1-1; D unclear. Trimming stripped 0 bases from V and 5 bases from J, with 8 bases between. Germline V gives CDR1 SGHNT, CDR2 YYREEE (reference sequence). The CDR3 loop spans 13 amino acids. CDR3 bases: TGTGCCAGCAGCTTGGATGTCGGGACTGAAGCTTTCTTT. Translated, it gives CASSLDVGTEAFF.

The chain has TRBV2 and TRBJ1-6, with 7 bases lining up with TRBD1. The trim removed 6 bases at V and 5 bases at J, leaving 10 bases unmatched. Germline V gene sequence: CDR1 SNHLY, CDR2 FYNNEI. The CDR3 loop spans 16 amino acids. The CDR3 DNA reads TGTGCCAGCAGCTCCACAACAGGGGTCAATAATTCACCCCTCCACTTT. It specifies CASSSTTGVNNSPLHF.

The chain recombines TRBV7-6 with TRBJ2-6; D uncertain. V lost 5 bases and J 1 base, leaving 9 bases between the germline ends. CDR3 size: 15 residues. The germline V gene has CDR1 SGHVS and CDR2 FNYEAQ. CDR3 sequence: CASSHPGSGANVLTF. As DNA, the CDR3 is TGTGCCAGCAGCCACCCCGGGTCTGGGGCCAACGTCCTGACTTTC.

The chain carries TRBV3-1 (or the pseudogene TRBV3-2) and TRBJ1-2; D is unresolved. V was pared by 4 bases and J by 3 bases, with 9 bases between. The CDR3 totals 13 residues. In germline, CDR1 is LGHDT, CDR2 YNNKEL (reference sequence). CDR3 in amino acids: CASSPTEDYGYTF. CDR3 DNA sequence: TGTGCCAGCAGCCCCACTGAGGACTATGGCTACACCTTC.

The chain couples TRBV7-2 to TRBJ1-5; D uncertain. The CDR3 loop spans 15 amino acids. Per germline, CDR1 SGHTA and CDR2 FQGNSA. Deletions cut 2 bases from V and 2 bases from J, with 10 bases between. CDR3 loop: CASSLNAQGNQPQHF. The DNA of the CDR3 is TGTGCCAGCAGCTTAAATGCGCAGGGCAATCAGCCCCAGCATTTT.

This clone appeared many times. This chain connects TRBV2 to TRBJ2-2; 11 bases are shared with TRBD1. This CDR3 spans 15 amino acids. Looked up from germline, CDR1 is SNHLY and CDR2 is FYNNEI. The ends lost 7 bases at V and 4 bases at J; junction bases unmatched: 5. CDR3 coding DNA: TGTGCCAGCACCGGGACAGGGGGGATCACCGGGGAGCTGTTTTTT. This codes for CASTGTGGITGELFF.

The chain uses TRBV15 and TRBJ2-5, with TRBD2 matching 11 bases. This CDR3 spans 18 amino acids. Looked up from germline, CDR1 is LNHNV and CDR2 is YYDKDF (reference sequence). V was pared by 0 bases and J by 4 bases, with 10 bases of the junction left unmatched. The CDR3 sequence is CATSRDRTSGGPRETQYF. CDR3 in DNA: TGTGCCACCAGCAGAGATCGCACTAGCGGGGGCCCGAGAGAGACCCAGTACTTC.